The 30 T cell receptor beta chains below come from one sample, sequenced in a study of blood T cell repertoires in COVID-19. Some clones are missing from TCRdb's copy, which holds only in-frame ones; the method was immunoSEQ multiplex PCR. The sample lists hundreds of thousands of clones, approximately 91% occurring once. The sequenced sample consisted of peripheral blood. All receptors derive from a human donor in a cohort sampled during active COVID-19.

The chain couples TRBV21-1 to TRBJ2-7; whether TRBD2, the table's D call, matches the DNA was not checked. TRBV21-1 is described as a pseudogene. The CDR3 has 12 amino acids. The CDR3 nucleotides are TGTGCCAGGTCGGGGTGCCACTACGAGCAGTACTTC. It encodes CARSGCHYEQYF.

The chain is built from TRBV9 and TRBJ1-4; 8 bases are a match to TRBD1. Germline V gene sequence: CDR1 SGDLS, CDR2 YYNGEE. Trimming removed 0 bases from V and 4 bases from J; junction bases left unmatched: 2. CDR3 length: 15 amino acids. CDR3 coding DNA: TGTGCCAGCAGCGTAGATGGACAGGGTAATGAAAAACTGTTTTTT. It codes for CASSVDGQGNEKLFF.

The CDR3 DNA sequence: TGTGCCAGCAGCGTGGTGGCAGGGTGGAGCTATGGCTACACCTTC. It encodes CASSVVAGWSYGYTF. The chain links TRBV9 to TRBJ1-2; D perhaps matches TRBD1 (5 bases). V lost 2 bases and J 4 bases, leaving 15 bases between the germline ends. CDR1 and CDR2 (germline): SGDLS, YYNGEE. The CDR3 spans 15 residues. The variable domain in full, with the rest retrieved from reference TRBV9 and TRBJ1-2, is DSGVTQTPKHLITATGQRVTLRCSPRSGDLSVYWYQQSLDQGLQFLIQYYNGEERAKGNILERFSAQQFPDLHSELNLSSLELGDSALYFCASSVVAGWSYGYTFGSGTRLTVV.

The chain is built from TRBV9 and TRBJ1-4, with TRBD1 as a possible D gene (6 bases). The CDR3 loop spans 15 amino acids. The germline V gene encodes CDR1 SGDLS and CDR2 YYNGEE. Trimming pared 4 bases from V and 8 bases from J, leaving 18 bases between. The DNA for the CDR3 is TGTGCCAGCAGCCCCTGGGGGGGGGCTGGGGAAAAACTGTTTTTT. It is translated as CASSPWGGAGEKLFF.

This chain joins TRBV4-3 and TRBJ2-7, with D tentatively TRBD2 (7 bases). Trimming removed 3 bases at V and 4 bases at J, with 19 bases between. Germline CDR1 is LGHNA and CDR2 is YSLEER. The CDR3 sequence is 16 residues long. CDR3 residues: CASSQLADRGLYEQYF. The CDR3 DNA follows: TGCGCCAGCAGCCAGCTAGCGGACAGAGGATTATACGAGCAGTACTTC.

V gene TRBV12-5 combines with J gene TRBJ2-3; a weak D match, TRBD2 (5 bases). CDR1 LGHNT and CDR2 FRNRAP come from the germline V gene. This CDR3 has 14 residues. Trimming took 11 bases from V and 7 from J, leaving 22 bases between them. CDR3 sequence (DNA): TGTGCTTGGGAGTCGGGCGAGGCAACAAATACGCAGTATTTT. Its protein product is CAWESGEATNTQYF.

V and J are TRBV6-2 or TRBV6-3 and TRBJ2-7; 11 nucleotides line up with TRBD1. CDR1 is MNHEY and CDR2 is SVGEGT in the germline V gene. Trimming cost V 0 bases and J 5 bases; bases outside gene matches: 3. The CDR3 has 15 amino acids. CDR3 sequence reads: CASSYSWTGGNEQYF. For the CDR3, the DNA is TGTGCCAGCAGTTACTCCTGGACAGGGGGCAACGAGCAGTACTTC.

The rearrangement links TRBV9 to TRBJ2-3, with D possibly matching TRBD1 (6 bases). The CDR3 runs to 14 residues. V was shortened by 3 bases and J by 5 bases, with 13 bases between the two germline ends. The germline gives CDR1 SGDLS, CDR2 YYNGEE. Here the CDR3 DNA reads TGTGCCAGCAGCGCCCGAGGGGACAAAGATACGCAGTATTTT. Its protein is CASSARGDKDTQYF.

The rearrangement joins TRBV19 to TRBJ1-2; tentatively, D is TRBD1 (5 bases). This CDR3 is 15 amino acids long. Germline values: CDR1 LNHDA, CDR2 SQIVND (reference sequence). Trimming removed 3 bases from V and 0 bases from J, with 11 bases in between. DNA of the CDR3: TGTGCCAGTAGTATCCAGGGCGGTTCTAACTATGGCTACACCTTC. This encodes CASSIQGGSNYGYTF.

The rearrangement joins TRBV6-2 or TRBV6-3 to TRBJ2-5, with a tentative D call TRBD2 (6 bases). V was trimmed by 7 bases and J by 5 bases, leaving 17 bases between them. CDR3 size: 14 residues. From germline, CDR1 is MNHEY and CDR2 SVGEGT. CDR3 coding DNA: TGTGCCAGCACCCCCCTCCGACTAGGGGAGACCCAGTACTTC. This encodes CASTPLRLGETQYF.

The CDR3 region is CASSLAAGGYGYTF. For the CDR3, the DNA is TGTGCCAGCAGCTTAGCGGCAGGAGGCTATGGCTACACCTTC. The chain carries TRBV7-2 and TRBJ1-2; D gene unclear. The CDR3 runs 14 residues. Trimming shortened V by 0 bases and J by 4 bases, and 9 bases separated the two germline ends. In germline, CDR1 is SGHTA, CDR2 FQGNSA.

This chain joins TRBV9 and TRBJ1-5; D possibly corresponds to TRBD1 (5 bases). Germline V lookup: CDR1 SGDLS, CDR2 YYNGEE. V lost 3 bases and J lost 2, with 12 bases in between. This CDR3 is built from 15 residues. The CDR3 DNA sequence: TGTGCCAGCAGCGCCTCTGGGGGGGGCAATCAGCCCCAGCATTTT. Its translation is CASSASGGGNQPQHF.

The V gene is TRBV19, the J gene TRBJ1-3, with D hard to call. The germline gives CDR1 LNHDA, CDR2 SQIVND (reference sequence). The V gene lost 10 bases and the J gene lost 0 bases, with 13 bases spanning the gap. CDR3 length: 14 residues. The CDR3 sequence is CATRAGYSGNTIYF. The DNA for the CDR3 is TGTGCCACGCGGGCGGGATACTCTGGAAACACCATATATTTT.

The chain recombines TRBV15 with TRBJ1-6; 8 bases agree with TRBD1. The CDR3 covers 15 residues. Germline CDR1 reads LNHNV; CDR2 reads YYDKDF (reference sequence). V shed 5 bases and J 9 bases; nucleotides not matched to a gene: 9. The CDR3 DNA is TGTGCCACCAGCGGGGGACAGGCGACAGTTTCACCCCTCCACTTT. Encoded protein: CATSGGQATVSPLHF.

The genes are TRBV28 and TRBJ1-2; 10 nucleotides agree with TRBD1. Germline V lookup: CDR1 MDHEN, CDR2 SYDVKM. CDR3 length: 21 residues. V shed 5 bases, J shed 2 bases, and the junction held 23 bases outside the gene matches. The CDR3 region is CASSPPTGGRYRVTQNYGYTF. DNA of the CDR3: TGTGCCAGCAGTCCCCCGACAGGGGGCCGGTATCGTGTTACTCAAAACTATGGCTACACCTTC.

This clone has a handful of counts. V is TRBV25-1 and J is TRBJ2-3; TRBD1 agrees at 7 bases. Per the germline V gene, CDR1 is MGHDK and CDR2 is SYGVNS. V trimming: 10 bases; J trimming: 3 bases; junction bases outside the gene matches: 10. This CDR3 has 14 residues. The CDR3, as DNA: TGTGCCACCGGCCAGGGACAGTCAACAGATACGCAGTATTTT. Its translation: CATGQGQSTDTQYF.

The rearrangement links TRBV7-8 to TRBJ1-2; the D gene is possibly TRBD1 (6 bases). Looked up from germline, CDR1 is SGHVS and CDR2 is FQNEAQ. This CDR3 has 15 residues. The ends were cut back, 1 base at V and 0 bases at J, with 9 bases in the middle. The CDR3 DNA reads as TGTGCCAGCAGCTTAGGTACAGGGACTAACTATGGCTACACCTTC. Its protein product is CASSLGTGTNYGYTF.

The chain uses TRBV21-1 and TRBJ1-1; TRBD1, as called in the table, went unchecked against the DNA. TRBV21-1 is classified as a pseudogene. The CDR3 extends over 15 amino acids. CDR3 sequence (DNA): TGTGCCAGCAGCAAAAAGTCAGTAACCAACACTGAAGCTTTCTTT. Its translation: CASSKKSVTNTEAFF.

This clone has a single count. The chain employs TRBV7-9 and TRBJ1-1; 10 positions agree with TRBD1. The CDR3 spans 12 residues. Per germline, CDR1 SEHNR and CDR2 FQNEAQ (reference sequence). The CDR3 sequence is CAIGQGETEAFF. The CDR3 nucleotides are TGTGCAATAGGACAGGGGGAGACTGAAGCTTTCTTT.

The CDR3 is CASSEFLNQPQHF. DNA for the CDR3: TGTGCCAGCAGTGAATTCCTTAATCAGCCCCAGCATTTT. The rearrangement uses TRBV25-1 and TRBJ1-5; D is uncertain. From germline, CDR1 is MGHDK and CDR2 SYGVNS. The CDR3 is 13 residues long. Trimming cost V 1 base and J 4 bases, with 5 bases left between them.

CDR3 region: CASSIGYGGEETQYF. DNA for the CDR3: TGTGCCAGTAGTATCGGGTACGGGGGGGAAGAGACCCAGTACTTC. This sequence joins TRBV19 and TRBJ2-5; 8 bases fit TRBD2. V shed 3 bases, J shed 3 bases, and the junction held 6 bases outside the gene matches. The CDR3 runs 15 residues. Germline V gene data show CDR1 as LNHDA and CDR2 as SQIVND (reference sequence).

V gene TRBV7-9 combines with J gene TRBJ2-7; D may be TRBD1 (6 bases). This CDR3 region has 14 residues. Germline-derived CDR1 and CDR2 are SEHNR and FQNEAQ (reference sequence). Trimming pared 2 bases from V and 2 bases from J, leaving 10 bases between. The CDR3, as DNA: TGTGCCAGCAGCTTAAGGGACACAGCCTACGAGCAGTACTTC. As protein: CASSLRDTAYEQYF.

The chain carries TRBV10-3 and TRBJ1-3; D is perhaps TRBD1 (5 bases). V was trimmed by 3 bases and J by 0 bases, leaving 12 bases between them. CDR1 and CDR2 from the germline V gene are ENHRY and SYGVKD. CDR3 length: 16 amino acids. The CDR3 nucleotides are TGTGCCATCAGTGAAAAGTTCGACAGCTCTGGAAACACCATATATTTT. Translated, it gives CAISEKFDSSGNTIYF.

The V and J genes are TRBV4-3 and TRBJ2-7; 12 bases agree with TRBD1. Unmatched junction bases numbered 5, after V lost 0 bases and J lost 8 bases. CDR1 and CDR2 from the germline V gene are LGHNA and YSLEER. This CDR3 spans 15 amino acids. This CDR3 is CASSQDAGQGAKQYF. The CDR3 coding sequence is TGCGCCAGCAGCCAAGATGCGGGACAGGGGGCAAAGCAGTACTTC.

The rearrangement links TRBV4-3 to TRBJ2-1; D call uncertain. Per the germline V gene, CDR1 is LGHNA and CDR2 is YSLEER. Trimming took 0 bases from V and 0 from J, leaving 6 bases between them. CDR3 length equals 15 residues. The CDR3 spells CASSQDRSSYNEQFF. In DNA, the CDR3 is TGCGCCAGCAGCCAAGATAGAAGCTCCTACAATGAGCAGTTCTTC.

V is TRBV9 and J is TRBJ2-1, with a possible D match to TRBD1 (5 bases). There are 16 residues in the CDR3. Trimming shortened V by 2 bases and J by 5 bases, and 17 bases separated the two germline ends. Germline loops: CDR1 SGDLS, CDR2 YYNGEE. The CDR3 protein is CASSVGQGTANNEQFF. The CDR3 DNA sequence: TGTGCCAGCAGCGTGGGGCAGGGAACTGCGAACAATGAGCAGTTCTTC. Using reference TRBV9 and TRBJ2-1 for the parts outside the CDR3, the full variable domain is DSGVTQTPKHLITATGQRVTLRCSPRSGDLSVYWYQQSLDQGLQFLIQYYNGEERAKGNILERFSAQQFPDLHSELNLSSLELGDSALYFCASSVGQGTANNEQFFGPGTRLTVL.

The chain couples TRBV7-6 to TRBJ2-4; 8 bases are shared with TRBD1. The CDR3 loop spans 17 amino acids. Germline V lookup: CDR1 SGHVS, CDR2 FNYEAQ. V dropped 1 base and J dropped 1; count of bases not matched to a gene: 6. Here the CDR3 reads CASSLEAGGSAKNIQYF. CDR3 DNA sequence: TGTGCCAGCAGCTTAGAGGCAGGGGGCAGTGCCAAAAACATTCAGTACTTC.

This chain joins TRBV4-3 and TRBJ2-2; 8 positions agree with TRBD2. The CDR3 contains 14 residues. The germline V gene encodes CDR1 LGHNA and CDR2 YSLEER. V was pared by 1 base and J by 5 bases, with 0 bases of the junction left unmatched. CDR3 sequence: CASSQASGTGELFF. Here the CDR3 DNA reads TGCGCCAGCAGCCAAGCTAGCGGGACCGGGGAGCTGTTTTTT.

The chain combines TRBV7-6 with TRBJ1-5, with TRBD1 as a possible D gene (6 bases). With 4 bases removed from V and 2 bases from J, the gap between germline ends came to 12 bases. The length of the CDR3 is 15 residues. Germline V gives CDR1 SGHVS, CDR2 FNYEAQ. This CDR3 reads CASSSREGGNQPQHF. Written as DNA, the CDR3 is TGTGCCAGCAGCTCCAGGGAGGGGGGCAATCAGCCCCAGCATTTT.

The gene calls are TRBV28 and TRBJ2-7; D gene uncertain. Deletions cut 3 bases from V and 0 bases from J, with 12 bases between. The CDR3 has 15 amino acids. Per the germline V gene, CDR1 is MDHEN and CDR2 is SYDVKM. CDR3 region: CASSFSSGSSYEQYF. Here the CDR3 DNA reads TGTGCCAGCAGTTTTTCTTCTGGTAGCTCCTACGAGCAGTACTTC.